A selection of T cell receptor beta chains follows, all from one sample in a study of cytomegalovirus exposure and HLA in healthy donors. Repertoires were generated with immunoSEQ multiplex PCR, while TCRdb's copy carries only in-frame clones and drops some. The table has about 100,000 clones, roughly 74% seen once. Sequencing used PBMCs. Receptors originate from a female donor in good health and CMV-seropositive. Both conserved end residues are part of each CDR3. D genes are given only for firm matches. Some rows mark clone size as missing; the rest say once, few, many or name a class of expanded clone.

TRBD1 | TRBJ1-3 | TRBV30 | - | CAWSVGQGVGNTIYF | TGTGCCTGGAGTGTGGGACAGGGGGTCGGAAACACCATATATTTT
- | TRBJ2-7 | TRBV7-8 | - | CASSLIVQGSSYEQYF | TGTGCCAGCAGCTTAATCGTCCAGGGGAGTTCCTACGAGCAGTACTTC
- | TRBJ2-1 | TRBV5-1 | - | CASSFPLEDEQFF | TGCGCCAGCAGCTTCCCCCTCGAGGATGAGCAGTTCTTC
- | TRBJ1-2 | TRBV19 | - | CAGSGDNYGYTF | TGTGCCGGATCGGGTGATAACTATGGCTACACCTTC
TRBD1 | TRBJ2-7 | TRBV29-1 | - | CSVPHPARDRADEQYF | TGCAGCGTACCCCACCCCGCCCGGGACAGGGCTGACGAGCAGTACTTC
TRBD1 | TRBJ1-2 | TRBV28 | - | CASSSETGRNGYTF | TGTGCCAGCAGTTCAGAGACAGGGAGGAATGGCTACACCTTC
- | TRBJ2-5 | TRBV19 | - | CATTPREGEQETQYF | TGTGCCACTACACCGCGGGAAGGGGAGCAAGAGACCCAGTACTTC
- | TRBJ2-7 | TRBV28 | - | CASKGGVASVYEQYF | TGTGCCAGCAAAGGGGGGGTTGCCTCTGTCTACGAGCAGTACTTC
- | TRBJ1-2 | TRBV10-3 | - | CAISGQGEGYTF | TGTGCCATCAGTGGGCAGGGTGAAGGCTACACCTTC
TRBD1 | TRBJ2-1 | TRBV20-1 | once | CSLRQGHEQFF | TGCTCGCTCCGACAGGGTCATGAGCAGTTCTTC
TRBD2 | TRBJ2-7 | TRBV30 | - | CAWSVRRGTSGSYEQYF | TGTGCCTGGAGTGTAAGGCGGGGGACTAGCGGATCCTACGAGCAGTACTTC
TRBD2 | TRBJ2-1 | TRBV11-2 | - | CASSSGLAGYNEQFF | TGTGCCAGCAGCTCAGGACTAGCGGGCTACAATGAGCAGTTCTTC
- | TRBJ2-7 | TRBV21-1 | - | CASTPRQGFYEQYF | TGTGCCAGCACCCCAAGACAGGGATTCTACGAGCAGTACTTC
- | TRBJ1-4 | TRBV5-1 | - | CASSKTATNEKLFF | TGCGCCAGCAGCAAGACAGCAACTAATGAAAAACTGTTTTTT
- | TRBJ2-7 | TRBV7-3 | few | CASTLNPYF | TGTGCCAGCACTTTAAATCCGTACTTC
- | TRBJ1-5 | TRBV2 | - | CASSVAASNQPQHF | TGTGCCAGCAGTGTCGCCGCGAGCAATCAGCCCCAGCATTTT
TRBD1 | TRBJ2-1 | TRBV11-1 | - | CASTTLGQGYNEQFF | TGTGCCAGCACCACCCTTGGACAGGGCTACAATGAGCAGTTCTTC
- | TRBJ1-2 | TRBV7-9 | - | CASSLAVSYGYTF | TGTGCCAGCAGCTTAGCCGTCTCCTATGGCTACACCTTC
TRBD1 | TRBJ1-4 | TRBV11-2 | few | CASSLDGTVLRGEKLFF | TGTGCCAGCAGCTTAGATGGGACAGTTCTGAGGGGTGAAAAACTGTTTTTT
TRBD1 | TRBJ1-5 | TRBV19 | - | CASSAGTAVNQPQHF | TGTGCCAGTAGTGCCGGGACAGCAGTAAATCAGCCCCAGCATTTT
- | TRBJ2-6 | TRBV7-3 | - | CASSLAGLGANVLTF | TGTGCCAGCAGCTTAGCTGGGCTTGGGGCCAACGTCCTGACTTTC
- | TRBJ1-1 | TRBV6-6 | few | CASSYGSSGEAFF | TGTGCCAGCAGTTACGGTTCTTCGGGGGAAGCTTTCTTT
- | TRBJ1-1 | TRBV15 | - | CATSSELNTEAFF | TGTGCCACCAGCTCCGAGCTGAACACTGAAGCTTTCTTT
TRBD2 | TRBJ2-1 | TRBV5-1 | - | CASSLTSGVVYNEQFF | TGCGCCAGCAGCTTGACTAGCGGGGTTGTGTACAATGAGCAGTTCTTC
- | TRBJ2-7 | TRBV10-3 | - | CAISTAGTYEQYF | TGTGCCATCAGTACTGCAGGAACCTACGAGCAGTACTTC
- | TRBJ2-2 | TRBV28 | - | CASSPTNTGELFF | TGTGCCAGCAGTCCTACGAACACCGGGGAGCTGTTTTTT
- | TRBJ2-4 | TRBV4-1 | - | CASSQARGAKNIQYF | TGCGCCAGCAGCCAAGCTAGGGGAGCCAAAAACATTCAGTACTTC
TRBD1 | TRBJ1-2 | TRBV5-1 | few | CASSLATGGPNYGYTF | TGCGCCAGCAGCTTGGCGACAGGGGGACCCAACTATGGCTACACCTTC
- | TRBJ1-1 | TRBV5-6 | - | CASSLFRTEAFF | TGTGCCAGCAGCTTGTTTCGCACTGAAGCTTTCTTT
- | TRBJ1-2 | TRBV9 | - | CASSVASGVGYTF | TGTGCCAGCAGCGTAGCTTCAGGGGTAGGCTACACCTTC
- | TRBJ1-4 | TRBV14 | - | CASSQDLLTATNEKLFF | TGTGCCAGCAGCCAAGATCTGTTAACAGCAACTAATGAAAAACTGTTTTTT
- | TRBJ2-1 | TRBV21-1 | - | CASSTIHPSGGDNEQFF | TGTGCCAGCAGCACCATACACCCTAGCGGGGGGGACAATGAGCAGTTCTTC
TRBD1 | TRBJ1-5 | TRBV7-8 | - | CASSSDREKYSNQPQHF | TGTGCCAGCAGCTCTGACAGGGAGAAGTATAGCAATCAGCCCCAGCATTTT
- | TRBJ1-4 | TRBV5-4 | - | CASSLGSGIANEKLFF | TGTGCCAGCAGCTTGGGCAGCGGAATAGCTAATGAAAAACTGTTTTTT
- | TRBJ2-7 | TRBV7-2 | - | CASSPMPISSSYEQYF | TGTGCCAGCAGCCCAATGCCCATATCATCGAGCTACGAGCAGTACTTC
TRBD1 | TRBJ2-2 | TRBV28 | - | CASSILRTGGLFF | TGTGCCAGCAGTATTCTCCGGACAGGGGGGCTGTTTTTT
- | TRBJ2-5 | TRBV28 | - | CASRFRGGETQYF | TGTGCCAGCAGATTTAGGGGAGGTGAGACCCAGTACTTC
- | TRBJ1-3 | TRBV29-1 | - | CSVKGVANTIYF | TGCAGCGTTAAGGGGGTAGCAAACACCATATATTTT
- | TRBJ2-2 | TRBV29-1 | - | CSALGPEDTGELFF | TGCAGCGCCTTGGGTCCAGAGGACACCGGGGAGCTGTTTTTT
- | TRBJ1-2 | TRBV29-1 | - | CSVEPGSYTF | TGCAGCGTTGAACCAGGCTCCTACACCTTC
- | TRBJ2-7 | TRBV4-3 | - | CASSQVVTYYSYEQYF | TGCGCCAGCAGCCAAGTTGTTACATACTACTCCTACGAGCAGTACTTC
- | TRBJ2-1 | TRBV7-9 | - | CASSSTRNEQFF | TGTGCCAGCAGCTCCACGAGGAATGAGCAGTTCTTC
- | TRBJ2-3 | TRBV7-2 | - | CASSLDSTDTQYF | TGTGCCAGCAGCTTAGACTCCACAGATACGCAGTATTTT
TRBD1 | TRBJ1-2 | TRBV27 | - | CASRPRDRVYGYTF | TGTGCCAGCAGGCCACGGGACAGGGTCTATGGCTACACCTTC
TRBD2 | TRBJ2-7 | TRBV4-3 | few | CASSQGTSGAYEQYF | TGCGCCAGCAGCCAAGGGACTAGCGGGGCCTACGAGCAGTACTTC
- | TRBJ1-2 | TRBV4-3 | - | CASSHPRRGGGYGYTF | TGCGCCAGCAGCCACCCTCGTAGGGGGGGAGGCTATGGCTACACCTTC
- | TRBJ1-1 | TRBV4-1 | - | CASSQKKGHLNTEAFF | TGCGCCAGCAGTCAGAAAAAAGGACACCTTAACACTGAAGCTTTCTTT
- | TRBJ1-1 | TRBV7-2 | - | CASSLYPRVTEAFF | TGTGCCAGCAGCTTATATCCGCGGGTGACTGAAGCTTTCTTT
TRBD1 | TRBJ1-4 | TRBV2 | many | CASRRGQGEEKLFF | TGTGCCAGCAGGAGAGGACAGGGGGAGGAAAAACTGTTTTTT
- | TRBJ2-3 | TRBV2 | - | CASSDSDTDTQYF | TGTGCCAGCAGTGACTCAGACACAGATACGCAGTATTTT
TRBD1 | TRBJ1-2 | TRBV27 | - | CASSPDRDYGYTF | TGTGCCAGCAGTCCGGACAGGGACTATGGCTACACCTTC
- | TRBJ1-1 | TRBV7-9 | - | CASSLGSFRGGAFF | TGTGCCAGCAGCTTAGGGTCATTTAGGGGTGGAGCTTTCTTT
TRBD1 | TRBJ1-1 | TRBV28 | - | CASSLYRAGGNTEAFF | TGTGCCAGCAGTTTATATCGGGCAGGGGGGAACACTGAAGCTTTCTTT
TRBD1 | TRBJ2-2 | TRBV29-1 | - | CSVEARGTGGPGELFF | TGCAGCGTTGAAGCTCGCGGGACAGGGGGCCCCGGGGAGCTGTTTTTT
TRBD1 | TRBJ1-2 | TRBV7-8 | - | CASSLGTVTGGNYGYTF | TGTGCCAGCAGCTTAGGAACGGTGACAGGGGGCAACTATGGCTACACCTTC